This T cell receptor beta chain was recovered during a study of graft-versus-host responses after intestinal transplantation. As for the study in general: Every transplant recipient was induced with anti-thymocyte globulin, then maintained on tacrolimus and steroids for roughly 3 years.

In the case of this clone: Its antigen remains unknown.

Notes on the study in general: Where graft-donor T cell macrochimerism was present, patients had high graft-versus-host to host-versus-graft clonal ratios in allografts. Early post-transplant declines in HvG were associated with peak levels of circulating GvH clones. Recipient bone marrow held GvH clones, some seen earlier in ileum or blood.

Trimming shortened V by 1 base and J by 6 bases, and 11 bases separated the two germline ends. Germline V lookup: CDR1 SGHRS, CDR2 YFSETQ. The CDR3 is made up of 13 amino acids. TCRdb's table, derived via immunoSEQ multiplex PCR, lists solely in-frame clones and lacks some. The repertoire holds tens of thousands of clones, around 93% seen once, with around 0.18% in the top ten. This TCR was sampled from a human donor who was the organ donor for an intestinal transplant. The chain links TRBV5-1 to TRBJ2-7; D is unclear. The input for sequencing was unstimulated CD4+ T cells sorted from spleen or lymph node cells, taken before transplant. This chain's CDR3 is CASSLPSPGEQYF. The CDR3 region has the DNA TGCGCCAGCAGCTTGCCTTCACCGGGCGAGCAGTACTTC. Based on the CDR3 plus reference TRBV5-1 and TRBJ2-7, the full variable domain is KAGVTQTPRYLIKTRGQQVTLSCSPISGHRSVSWYQQTPGQGLQFLFEYFSETQRNKGNFPGRFSGRQFSNSRSEMNVSTLELGDSALYLCASSLPSPGEQYFGPGTRLTVT.